Listed here are 10 T cell receptor beta chains from one sample, sequenced in a study of T cell repertoires in cytomegalovirus infection. One entry per CDR3 protein, called by TCRdb with MiXCR from the reads. In the table there are 7,500 to 9,000 distinct CDR3 sequences, approximately 54% of which are singletons. For these TCRs, the target antigens are not known. The source material was PBMCs, sequenced either directly or after in vitro stimulation (not recorded which). These TCRs come from a human donor in good health (CMV status not recorded). Some clones in this sample may be carry-over from other donors' samples.

The sample holds a few counts of this clonotype. The chain couples TRBV9 to TRBJ2-1; D possibly matches TRBD1 or TRBD2 (6 bases each). V was clipped by 0 bases and J by 3 bases, with 13 bases between them. The CDR3 runs 16 residues. Germline loops: CDR1 SGDLS, CDR2 YYNGEE. CDR3 residues: CASSVEGGAIYNEQFF. DNA for the CDR3: TGTGCCAGCAGCGTAGAGGGGGGCGCCATCTACAATGAGCAGTTCTTC.

As to this clonotype: The junction shows a germline mismatch at one end, possibly a read error. This sequence joins TRBV12-3 or TRBV12-4 and TRBJ2-1; tentative D call: TRBD2 (5 bases). This CDR3 contains 20 residues. Here the CDR3 reads CASSSLSLRVGERSYPEKFF. For the CDR3, the DNA is TGTGCCAGCAGCTCCCTAAGCCTCCGTGTGGGAGAAAGGTCCTACCCTGAGAAGTTCTTC.

This clonotype occurred a few times. The conserved phenylalanine or tryptophan is not found at the CDR3 terminus, so this likely reflects a read error. V is TRBV5-1 and J is TRBJ2-1; D may correspond to TRBD1 or TRBD2 (5 bases each). Germline CDR1 and CDR2: SGHRS and YFSETQ. The CDR3 totals 15 residues. The CDR3 reads CSIRLFSTAVNEQFL. The CDR3 nucleotides read TGCTCCATCAGATTGTTCTCGACAGCGGTCAATGAGCAGTTCTTA.

The rearrangement joins TRBV19 to TRBJ1-6; D might be TRBD1 (5 bases). The CDR3 is 16 residues long. Trimming cost V 3 bases and J 6 bases, with 15 bases left between them. From germline, CDR1 is LNHDA and CDR2 SQIVND (reference sequence). CDR3 in amino acids: CASSMLGTATNSPLHF. CDR3 DNA sequence: TGTGCCAGTAGTATGCTGGGGACTGCCACTAATTCACCCCTCCACTTT.

The chain combines TRBV28 with TRBJ1-4, with 7 bases lining up with TRBD1. Germline-derived CDR1 and CDR2 are MDHEN and SYDVKM. This CDR3 spans 18 amino acids. V dropped 6 bases and J dropped 10; count of bases not matched to a gene: 23. The CDR3 here is CASSPPTGFRPACGKLFF. The CDR3 bases are TGTGCCAGCAGCCCCCCGACAGGGTTTCGCCCTGCCTGTGGAAAACTGTTTTTT.

As to this clonotype: One junction end does not reproduce the germline sequence, and a read error may be involved. The CDR3 region is CSSSLASRGSNTEAFF. The CDR3 DNA reads as TGTTCCAGCAGCTTAGCTTCTAGGGGCTCTAACACTGAAGCTTTCTTT. The chain couples TRBV7-2 to TRBJ1-1; possibly TRBD1 for D (5 bases). This CDR3 is built from 16 residues. Germline V gene sequence: CDR1 SGHTA, CDR2 FQGNSA.

This chain connects TRBV19 to TRBJ1-3, with D maybe TRBD1 (6 bases). In germline, CDR1 is LNHDA, CDR2 SQIVND (reference sequence). V was trimmed by 6 bases and J by 3 bases, leaving 12 bases between them. This CDR3 region has 14 residues. The CDR3 region is CASSKPGVGNTIYF. CDR3 sequence (DNA): TGTGCCAGTAGCAAGCCAGGGGTTGGAAACACCATATATTTT.

V usage is TRBV7-3 and J usage is TRBJ2-5, with TRBD2 identical over 11 bases. Germline-derived CDR1 and CDR2 are SGHTA and FQGTGA. J was trimmed by 4 bases and V by 3 bases; bases with no gene match: 10. The CDR3 has 17 residues. The CDR3 sequence: CASSLGPSGTSGETQYF. CDR3 DNA sequence: TGTGCCAGCAGCTTGGGGCCGTCCGGGACTAGCGGAGAGACCCAGTACTTC.

The chain uses TRBV13 and TRBJ2-7; 11 nucleotides agree with TRBD2. This CDR3 is 16 amino acids long. CDR1 and CDR2 (germline): PRHDT, FYEKMQ (reference sequence). The V and J ends lost 5 bases and 1 base, in that order; junction bases with no gene match: 7. The CDR3 loop reads CASSGLGLAASYEQYF. The CDR3 DNA reads TGTGCCAGCAGCGGCCTGGGACTAGCGGCTTCCTACGAGCAGTACTTC.

This clonotype occurred once. V and J are TRBV28 and TRBJ1-2; unclear D gene. This CDR3 is 15 amino acids long. V was cut by 3 bases and J by 5 bases, with 16 bases left in between. Germline CDR1 is MDHEN and CDR2 is SYDVKM. CDR3 in DNA: TGTGCCAGCAGTTTCTCATACGGATTTGGGTATGGCTACACCTTC. Translated: CASSFSYGFGYGYTF.